This T cell receptor (beta chain) was observed in a study of quantifying T cell responses using KT2 cells. Across the whole study: TCR alpha and beta constant-region primers primed reverse transcription of RNA. Under optimum conditions, T4 ligation efficiency was estimated at more than 9.5%.

Germline assignment: CDR1 GTSNPN and CDR2 SVGIG (reference sequence). V dropped 6 bases and J dropped 1 base, with 4 bases sitting between them. This CDR3 region has 11 residues. KT2, a clone with a known TCR, was spiked into unfractionated PBMC. KT2 cells were mixed with fixed PBMC numbers at varying ratios. A single-stranded UMI oligo with SP2 sequence was ligated to cDNA 3' ends. The first PCR ran three to four cycles with an equimolar RC1.1 and RC1.2 beta primer mix. MiXCR, applied by TCRdb to the UMI-ligation and nested PCR reads, yields one record per CDR3 protein. This sample has over 55,000 distinct CDR3 sequences; over 9% occur once, and the top ten carry roughly 9.5%.

This sequence joins TRBV30 and TRBJ1-3; the D is unclear. Sequenced input: PBMCs spiked with cells of the T cell clone KT2. The receptor was isolated from a human donor. The CDR3 bases are TGTGCCTGTACTTCTGGAAACACCATATATTTT. This sequence encodes CACTSGNTIYF.